This T cell receptor beta chain stems from a study of T cells in Graves' hyperthyroidism and ophthalmopathy. Study results and caveats: Progression to ophthalmopathy was predicted a median of approximately seven months early. In the blood, most expanded thyroid clonotypes above 0.001 appeared as well.

PBMCs came from more than 9.5 ml fresh peripheral blood. Many counts were recorded for this clonotype. Its antigen is currently unknown. Germline V CDR1 and CDR2: SGDLS, YYNGEE. The CDR3 consists of 15 residues. Trimming took off 7 bases at V and 1 base at J, with 16 bases between the two ends. The CDR3 regions of TCR beta were amplified from RNA transcripts. In the first-round RT-PCR of the TCR CDR3, the HTBI primer set was used. TCRdb reprocessed the multiplex PCR reads with MiXCR, giving one entry per CDR3 protein. The table shows roughly 420,000 distinct CDR3 sequences, with around 16% occurring only once.

The rearrangement joins TRBV9 to TRBJ2-3; D possibly corresponds to TRBD2 (6 bases). This sequence was found in a woman under 30 with Graves' hyperthyroidism. The sequenced material came from blood. CDR3 loop: CASGGNGPRTDTQYF. In DNA form, the CDR3 reads TGTGCCAGCGGGGGGAACGGGCCCCGCACAGATACGCAGTATTTT.